This record covers a single TCR beta chain. The antigen remains unidentified. PCR was performed using 60 Vbeta and 13 Jbeta primers. As handled by the study authors: An analysis performed later counted about 80 million unique TCR beta chains (roughly 11 million of them shared). Generated by immunoSEQ multiplex PCR, the TCRdb table keeps only in-frame clones and is missing some. The D gene and trimming were derived from the DNA, and the V and J assignments and clone size from that table. The sample lists a few hundred thousand clones, about 89% seen once, with roughly 1% in the top ten. This record belongs to a study of cytomegalovirus exposure and HLA in healthy donors. Findings and caveats of the study: A later analysis reported that several of the most significant clusters appeared to be linked to common viral pathogens, among them Epstein-Barr virus. Later analysis identified a missense DCLRE1C variant that was linked to TCR beta V- and J-gene trimming.

Germline V gene data show CDR1 as LNHNV and CDR2 as YYDKDF (reference sequence). With 5 bases removed from V and 4 bases from J, the gap between germline ends came to 6 bases. The CDR3 has 13 amino acids. The chain uses TRBV15 and TRBJ1-6; tentatively, D is TRBD1 (6 bases). Sequencing input: PBMCs. The TCR originated in a young woman in good health and CMV-seronegative. This CDR3 is CATSGQYNSPLHF. The CDR3 bases are TGTGCCACCAGCGGACAGTATAATTCACCCCTCCACTTT.